The 28 T cell receptor beta chains in this list originate from one sample, sequenced in a study of blood T cell repertoires in COVID-19 (dated by TCRdb to 2020 to 2022). Libraries were constructed by the immunoSEQ multiplex PCR assay. The clones in this table, taken by TCRdb from immuneACCESS, are in-frame only. Not every clone is retained; where verified, under half of the shortfall comes from an unresolved V gene, and the cause of the rest is unknown. Counted in this sample were some 210,000 clones; about 93% of them appeared once. The ten largest clones add up to 0.7% to 0.85% of the sample. The specimen was peripheral blood. The receptors originated from a man aged 55 to 70 with COVID-19, enrolled during active disease.

This clone was recorded once. The V gene is TRBV7-2, the J gene TRBJ1-2, with D possibly being TRBD1 (6 bases). Germline V gene sequence: CDR1 SGHTA, CDR2 FQGNSA. This CDR3 is built from 13 residues. V was clipped by 7 bases and J by 7 bases, with 16 bases between them. Written as DNA, the CDR3 is TGTGCCAGCACCACGGACAGACGTTTTGGCTACACCTTC. This translates into CASTTDRRFGYTF. Full variable domain (missing parts from reference TRBV7-2 and TRBJ1-2): GAGVSQSPSNKVTEKGKDVELRCDPISGHTALYWYRQSLGQGLEFLIYFQGNSAPDKSGLPSDRFSAERTGGSVSTLTIQRTQQEDSAVYLCASTTDRRFGYTFGSGTRLTVV.

The chain recombines TRBV7-3 with TRBJ2-3, with TRBD2 matching 9 bases. V was pared by 5 bases and J by 2 bases, with 8 bases of the junction left unmatched. Germline lookup yields CDR1 SGHTA and CDR2 FQGTGA. This CDR3 spans 16 amino acids. CDR3 sequence (DNA): TGTGCCAGCAGCCGGTCGGCTAGCGGGGTCACAGATACGCAGTATTTT. This gives the protein CASSRSASGVTDTQYF.

This chain links TRBV6-5 with TRBJ1-3; the D gene is possibly TRBD1 (5 bases). V lost 0 bases and J 3 bases, leaving 12 bases between the germline ends. Germline lookup yields CDR1 MNHEY and CDR2 SVGAGI. There are 16 residues in the CDR3. This chain's CDR3 is CASSYSYRGIGNTIYF. The CDR3 DNA reads TGTGCCAGCAGTTACTCATACCGGGGGATTGGAAACACCATATATTTT.

V usage is TRBV7-9 and J usage is TRBJ2-5, with 8 bases aligning to TRBD2. The CDR3 is 16 amino acids. Germline lookup yields CDR1 SEHNR and CDR2 FQNEAQ (reference sequence). V lost 2 bases to trimming and J lost 3 bases; unmatched junction nucleotides: 8. The CDR3 region has the DNA TGTGCCAGCAGCTTATCGGCTAGCGGGTATAAAGAGACCCAGTACTTC. Encoded protein: CASSLSASGYKETQYF.

CDR3 sequence reads: CATSDPRDRGSDTQYF. CDR3 sequence (DNA): TGTGCCACCAGTGATCCCCGGGACAGGGGCTCAGATACGCAGTATTTT. The chain combines TRBV24-1 with TRBJ2-3, with 10 bases aligning to TRBD1. The CDR3 contains 16 residues. From germline, CDR1 is KGHDR and CDR2 SFDVKD. V lost 3 bases and J lost 4; bases outside the gene matches: 6.

CDR3 region: CASWTSGTDTQYF. CDR3 in DNA: TGTGCCAGCTGGACTAGCGGGACAGATACGCAGTATTTT. This chain uses TRBV6-5 with TRBJ2-3, with 11 positions matching TRBD2. Germline CDR1 reads MNHEY; CDR2 reads SVGAGI. There are 13 residues in the CDR3. With V trimmed by 8 bases and J by 3 bases, 1 base remained unmatched.

The V call is TRBV6-1, the J call TRBJ1-2; the match to TRBD1 covers 9 bases. The length of the CDR3 is 16 residues. The J segment lost 2 bases and the V segment lost 3 bases, leaving 7 bases of the junction unmatched. Germline V CDR1 and CDR2: MNHNS, SASEGT. CDR3 nucleotides: TGTGCCAGCAGTGATGATGGGACAGGGCTCAACTATGGCTACACCTTC. Its protein product is CASSDDGTGLNYGYTF.

The chain uses TRBV19 and TRBJ1-1; D is possibly TRBD1 (6 bases). Trimming removed 7 bases from V and 0 bases from J, with 12 bases in between. From germline, CDR1 is LNHDA and CDR2 SQIVND (reference sequence). The CDR3 contains 14 residues. CDR3 nucleotide sequence: TGTGCCAGTAAGGACAGCCTTATGAACACTGAAGCTTTCTTT. Amino acids: CASKDSLMNTEAFF.

The genes are TRBV28 and TRBJ2-7; D perhaps matches TRBD2 (6 bases). V shed 8 bases and J shed 6 bases, with 11 bases lying between them. Germline CDR1 reads MDHEN; CDR2 reads SYDVKM. The CDR3 loop spans 11 amino acids. CDR3 amino acids: CASSRRGEQYF. The CDR3 DNA reads as TGTGCCAGCTCGAGGCGGGGCGAGCAGTACTTC.

J is TRBJ1-2 and V is TRBV14; 7 bases match TRBD1. V was pared by 0 bases and J by 7 bases, with 8 bases of the junction left unmatched. Germline-derived CDR1 and CDR2 are SGHDN and FVKESK. The CDR3 spans 15 residues. CDR3 sequence reads: CASSQDPNYRGGYTF. The CDR3 coding sequence is TGTGCCAGCAGCCAAGACCCAAACTACAGGGGTGGCTACACCTTC. Complete variable domain (other parts from reference TRBV14 and TRBJ1-2): EAGVTQFPSHSVIEKGQTVTLRCDPISGHDNLYWYRRVMGKEIKFLLHFVKESKQDESGMPNNRFLAERTGGTYSTLKVQPAELEDSGVYFCASSQDPNYRGGYTFGSGTRLTVV.

This clone appeared a single time. This chain uses TRBV21-1 with TRBJ2-7; no DNA check was done on the table's D call, TRBD1. TRBV21-1 is given as a pseudogene. This CDR3 is built from 18 residues. The CDR3 spells CASSKFPQTGPSSYEQYF. The CDR3 DNA reads TGTGCCAGCAGCAAATTTCCACAGACAGGACCGAGCTCCTACGAGCAGTACTTC.

This clone was seen just once. V and J are TRBV15 and TRBJ1-1, with D uncertain. The CDR3 has 15 residues. Germline CDR1 is LNHNV and CDR2 is YYDKDF (reference sequence). Between the trimmed V and J ends, which lost 1 base and 1 base, there was a span of 10 bases. CDR3 residues: CATSRVGGENTEAFF. CDR3 sequence (DNA): TGTGCCACCAGCAGAGTAGGAGGAGAGAACACTGAAGCTTTCTTT.

This chain uses TRBV18 with TRBJ2-1; TRBD1 matches at 7 bases. The V gene end was trimmed by 6 bases and the J gene end by 5 bases; junction bases not matched to a gene: 4. Germline V CDR1 and CDR2: KGHSH, LQKENI. CDR3 length: 13 residues. DNA for the CDR3: TGTGCCAGCTCGGACAGGCGCAACAATGAGCAGTTCTTC. Translating it yields CASSDRRNNEQFF.

The chain recombines TRBV18 with TRBJ2-1; 10 bases line up with TRBD2. The junction had 5 bases not matched to a gene; V was cut back by 3 bases and J by 0 bases. The CDR3 has 17 residues. Looked up from germline, CDR1 is KGHSH and CDR2 is LQKENI. This chain's CDR3 is CASSPVLAGSSYNEQFF. DNA of the CDR3: TGTGCCAGCTCACCTGTACTAGCGGGGAGCTCCTACAATGAGCAGTTCTTC.

This chain connects TRBV28 to TRBJ2-7; D is possibly TRBD2 (5 bases). Deletions cut 3 bases from V and 5 bases from J, with 14 bases between. CDR1 and CDR2 (germline): MDHEN, SYDVKM. The CDR3 has 14 residues. This CDR3 is CASSLGSGSHEQYF. The CDR3 nucleotides are TGTGCCAGCAGTTTGGGGTCGGGGAGCCACGAGCAGTACTTC. Full variable domain (remainder filled in from reference TRBV28 and TRBJ2-7): DVKVTQSSRYLVKRTGEKVFLECVQDMDHENMFWYRQDPGLGLRLIYFSYDVKMKEKGDIPEGYSVSREKKERFSLILESASTNQTSMYLCASSLGSGSHEQYFGPGTRLTVT.

The genes are TRBV2 and TRBJ1-1; 8 nucleotides align to TRBD1. The trim removed 6 bases at V and 1 base at J, leaving 4 bases unmatched. Per the germline V gene, CDR1 is SNHLY and CDR2 is FYNNEI. The CDR3 covers 14 residues. The CDR3, as DNA: TGTGCCAGCAGATCAGGGGGCGGGAACACTGAAGCTTTCTTT. It yields the protein CASRSGGGNTEAFF.

This chain uses TRBV19 with TRBJ2-7; 8 bases line up with TRBD2. Germline CDR1 is LNHDA and CDR2 is SQIVND (reference sequence). With 5 bases clipped from V and 4 bases from J, the junction kept 13 bases outside the gene matches. This CDR3 region has 16 residues. The CDR3 sequence: CASSPQFVAGLYEQYF. As DNA, the CDR3 is TGTGCCAGTAGTCCCCAATTTGTAGCGGGGCTGTACGAGCAGTACTTC.

This clone came up once. The V and J genes are TRBV14 and TRBJ2-6; the match to TRBD2 covers 7 bases. The length of the CDR3 is 17 residues. Trimming removed 2 bases from V and 1 base from J; junction bases left unmatched: 5. The germline V gene encodes CDR1 SGHDN and CDR2 FVKESK. The CDR3 region has the DNA TGTGCCAGCAGCCAAACGGGAGGATTTTCTGGGGCCAACGTCCTGACTTTC. Translation gives CASSQTGGFSGANVLTF.

V and J are TRBV6-1 and TRBJ2-7; unclear D gene. The length of the CDR3 is 12 residues. V was shortened by 2 bases and J by 3 bases, with 5 bases between the two germline ends. In germline, CDR1 is MNHNS, CDR2 SASEGT. The chain's CDR3 is CASSEFGYEQYF. In DNA form, the CDR3 reads TGTGCCAGCAGTGAATTCGGCTACGAGCAGTACTTC.

The chain uses TRBV27 and TRBJ1-4; D perhaps matches TRBD1 (6 bases). V was trimmed by 4 bases and J by 8 bases, leaving 17 bases between them. The germline V gene encodes CDR1 MNHEY and CDR2 SMNVEV (reference sequence). The CDR3 is made up of 15 amino acids. The CDR3 here is CASSSAGGRWEKLFF. The DNA of the CDR3 is TGTGCCAGCAGTTCCGCCGGGGGGCGGTGGGAAAAACTGTTTTTT.

The V call is TRBV4-1, the J call TRBJ2-7; the match to TRBD2 covers 9 bases. Germline V CDR1 and CDR2: MGHRA, YSYEKL. V was pared by 1 base and J by 6 bases, with 7 bases of the junction left unmatched. This CDR3 spans 15 amino acids. The CDR3 reads CASSQGLAGRSEQYF. In DNA, the CDR3 is TGCGCCAGCAGCCAAGGGCTAGCGGGACGAAGCGAGCAGTACTTC.

This clone has only one observation. J is TRBJ2-1 and V is TRBV28, with 13 bases fitting TRBD2. The length of the CDR3 is 16 residues. Germline CDR1 is MDHEN and CDR2 is SYDVKM. The V gene end was trimmed by 7 bases and the J gene end by 2 bases; junction bases not matched to a gene: 5. CDR3 region: CASTKGTSGTYNEQFF. The CDR3 DNA sequence: TGTGCCAGCACCAAAGGGACTAGCGGGACCTACAATGAGCAGTTCTTC. The full variable domain, with the rest looked up from reference TRBV28 and TRBJ2-1, is DVKVTQSSRYLVKRTGEKVFLECVQDMDHENMFWYRQDPGLGLRLIYFSYDVKMKEKGDIPEGYSVSREKKERFSLILESASTNQTSMYLCASTKGTSGTYNEQFFGPGTRLTVL.

V and J are TRBV13 and TRBJ1-1; no clear D. With 6 bases removed from V and 0 bases from J, the gap between germline ends came to 11 bases. This CDR3 has 14 residues. The germline CDR1 and CDR2 sequences are PRHDT and FYEKMQ (reference sequence). CDR3 bases: TGTGCCAGCAGTTTGGGCTCGATGAACACTGAAGCTTTCTTT. Its translation is CASSLGSMNTEAFF.

The chain couples TRBV2 to TRBJ2-3; D gene unclear. The CDR3 covers 13 residues. The V gene lost 3 bases and the J gene lost 8 bases, with 12 bases spanning the gap. The germline V gene has CDR1 SNHLY and CDR2 FYNNEI. CDR3 protein: CASSEAAVGTQYF. DNA for the CDR3: TGTGCCAGCAGTGAGGCGGCCGTAGGTACGCAGTATTTT.

The genes are TRBV7-8 and TRBJ2-2; 9 bases are a match to TRBD2. Per the germline V gene, CDR1 is SGHVS and CDR2 is FQNEAQ. V shed 5 bases, J shed 4 bases, and the junction held 8 bases outside the gene matches. The CDR3 consists of 16 residues. CDR3 sequence reads: CASSQRGRGPTGELFF. CDR3 coding DNA: TGTGCCAGCAGCCAACGCGGGAGGGGACCCACCGGGGAGCTGTTTTTT. Full variable domain (outside the CDR3, taken from reference TRBV7-8 and TRBJ2-2): GAGVSQSPRYKVAKRGQDVALRCDPISGHVSLFWYQQALGQGPEFLTYFQNEAQLDKSGLPSDRFFAERPEGSVSTLKIQRTQQEDSAVYLCASSQRGRGPTGELFFGEGSRLTVL.

This chain joins TRBV6-2 or TRBV6-3 and TRBJ1-1; TRBD1 agrees at 7 bases. The CDR3 spans 14 residues. The V segment lost 6 bases and the J segment 5 bases; nucleotides outside the gene matches: 9. The germline V gene encodes CDR1 MNHEY and CDR2 SVGEGT. In nucleotides, the CDR3 is TGTGCCAGCAGCTCGACAGGGTTCGGAACTGAAGCTTTCTTT. Encoded protein: CASSSTGFGTEAFF.

The rearrangement links TRBV7-2 to TRBJ1-1; no reliable D call. Trimming removed 1 base at V and 1 base at J, with 10 bases between. The CDR3 is 15 residues long. CDR1 is SGHTA, CDR2 FQGNSA, per germline. In DNA form, the CDR3 reads TGTGCCAGCAGCTTAGAGCCGGGAGCGAACACTGAAGCTTTCTTT. Encoded protein: CASSLEPGANTEAFF.

The V gene is TRBV12-5, the J gene TRBJ1-1, with 7 bases lining up with TRBD1. V trimming: 6 bases; J trimming: 9 bases; junction bases outside the gene matches: 7. This CDR3 has 12 amino acids. Germline lookup yields CDR1 LGHNT and CDR2 FRNRAP. The DNA for the CDR3 is TGTGCTAGTGGCCTAACAGGGGAAAAAGCTTTCTTT. This sequence encodes CASGLTGEKAFF.